The T cell receptor (beta chain) described here comes from a study of shared clonotypes between healthy human individuals. Study background: CD8 memory received one plate per donor, CD8 naive two, CD4 memory three and CD4 naive three.

Of note for this clone: The antigen is unknown.

CD45RO-negative, CCR7-positively selected cells formed the naive CD8 fraction, excluding terminally differentiated effector memory CD45RA+ cells. The genomic DNA of each subset was split evenly across several immunoSEQ plates. The repertoire was sequenced with immunoSEQ multiplex PCR; TCRdb's copy has only in-frame clones and lacks some. The sample has roughly 2,000,000 clones, over 85% seen once. Findings of the study overall: Despite large depth, rarefaction showed incomplete sorted-subset sequencing. Naive CD4 clonotype sharing across several donors was approximately 5%.

The CDR3 covers 17 residues. Germline V gives CDR1 PRHDT, CDR2 FYEKMQ (reference sequence). With 2 bases removed from V and 0 bases from J, the gap between germline ends came to 13 bases. This TCR derives from a man aged 18 to 30 in good health. Some clones in this sample may be carry-over from other donors' samples. The J gene is TRBJ2-2, the V gene TRBV13; D unresolved. Sequences were obtained from naive CD8+ T cells from PBMCs. In nucleotides, the CDR3 is TGTGCCAGCAGCTTATTGACTCGACAAGCGAACACCGGGGAGCTGTTTTTT. This codes for CASSLLTRQANTGELFF.